This T cell receptor beta chain was sequenced in a study of cytomegalovirus exposure and HLA in healthy donors. It was with 60 Vbeta and 13 Jbeta primers that the PCR ran. Repertoires were generated with immunoSEQ multiplex PCR, while TCRdb's copy carries only in-frame clones and drops some. Counted here are roughly 180,000 clones, more than 65% occurring once; the ten biggest clones make up about 1.3%. This CDR3 contains 13 residues. CDR1 is SGHRS and CDR2 is YFSETQ in the germline V gene. The germline V and J ends were trimmed by 1 base and 7 bases, with 12 bases remaining between them. The sequencing sample was made of PBMCs. This TCR was sampled from a girl under 10 years old in good health and CMV-seropositive. The genes are TRBV5-1 and TRBJ2-7, with D possibly TRBD1 on 5 matching bases. In DNA form, the CDR3 reads TGCGCCAGCAGCTTGTACCGGGCAGGGGAGCAGTACTTC. Amino acids: CASSLYRAGEQYF.